This TCR beta chain was recorded in a study of blood T cell repertoires in COVID-19. Per the germline V gene, CDR1 is SGDLS and CDR2 is YYNGEE. This CDR3 is built from 17 residues. V was trimmed by 0 bases and J by 3 bases, leaving 13 bases between them. TCRdb's table, derived via immunoSEQ multiplex PCR, lists solely in-frame clones and lacks some. The repertoire includes about 130,000 clones, about 72% of them detected once, and less than 2.5% sits in the top ten. This clonotype originated in a woman aged 70-85 years with acute or convalescent COVID-19. The sequencing input was peripheral blood. The rearrangement joins TRBV9 to TRBJ1-6; no definite D call. The CDR3 region is CASSVATQLYYNSPLHF. CDR3 coding DNA: TGTGCCAGCAGCGTAGCTACCCAACTCTACTATAATTCACCCCTCCACTTT.